This T cell receptor beta chain came from a study of T cells in Graves' hyperthyroidism and ophthalmopathy. Amplification targeted TCR beta CDR3 regions from RNA transcripts. The TCR CDR3 was amplified in a first-round RT-PCR using the HTBI primer set. MiXCR, applied by TCRdb to the multiplex PCR reads, yields one record per CDR3 protein. The table includes approximately 270,000 distinct CDR3 sequences, roughly 15% detected once. The CDR3 covers 13 residues. V was pared by 4 bases and J by 5 bases, with 14 bases between. CDR1 SQVTM and CDR2 ANQGSEA come from the germline V gene. This clonotype was counted many times. Patients were aged 18 to 65, had disease duration under 2 months, and had newly diagnosed hyperthyroidism. The study left out patients who had uncontrolled infection, other autoimmune disease, pregnancy or lactation. Clinicians diagnosed patients from clinical symptoms, serum thyroxine and TRAb, thyroid ultrasound and orbital computed tomography.

Sequencing was carried out using blood. This chain uses TRBV29-1 with TRBJ2-5, with D unresolved. The TCR originated in a woman aged 40 to 50 with Graves' hyperthyroidism that later progressed to Graves' ophthalmopathy. CDR3 sequence (DNA): TGCAGCGTTGTGCGGCAGGCTGGGGAGACCCAGTACTTC. This gives the protein CSVVRQAGETQYF.